The source of this TCR beta chain is a study of T cells in Graves' hyperthyroidism and ophthalmopathy. Findings and limits, study-wide: Ophthalmopathy was separated from stable hyperthyroidism by a 13 V-J model. The model forecast ophthalmopathy, anticipating it by a median about 6.5 months before onset. Peripheral blood also featured most of the thyroid clonotypes expanded above 0.001.

RNA transcripts provided the source from which TCR beta CDR3 regions were amplified. TCR CDR3 regions were first amplified by RT-PCR with HTBI primers. In TCRdb, the multiplex PCR reads were re-called with MiXCR into one record per CDR3 protein. Of approximately 500,000 distinct CDR3 sequences in the sample, approximately 44% were seen once. A note on this clonotype: The antigen remains undetermined.

The V end lost 0 bases, the J end lost 9 bases, and 9 bases lay between the germline ends. In germline, CDR1 is LNHNV, CDR2 YYDKDF (reference sequence). The CDR3 is 14 amino acids. Graves' hyperthyroidism was deemed stable given no ophthalmopathy progression within 18 months. The genes are TRBV15 and TRBJ1-6; D gene uncertain. The sequenced material came from peripheral blood or thyroid tissue (not recorded which). The source is a woman under 30 with Graves' hyperthyroidism. The CDR3 loop reads CATSREGKGSPLHF. The DNA of the CDR3 is TGTGCCACCAGCAGAGAGGGGAAGGGTTCACCCCTCCACTTT.